This T cell receptor (beta chain) was found in a study of tumor T cells in aggressive B-cell lymphoma. This table comes from immunoSEQ multiplex PCR, and its TCRdb copy is limited to in-frame clones, with some not included. Of 3,000 to 4,000 clones in the sample, approximately 79% were seen once. Germline CDR1 reads SGHRS; CDR2 reads YFSETQ. The CDR3 is made up of 13 amino acids. Between the trimmed V and J ends, which lost 0 bases and 3 bases, there was a span of 6 bases. The sequenced sample consisted of tumor tissue. The source of this sequence is an adult with diffuse large B cell lymphoma. This rearrangement joins TRBV5-1 to TRBJ1-1; D remains ambiguous. For the CDR3, the DNA is TGCGCCAGCAGCTTGGGACAATACACTGAAGCTTTCTTT. It specifies CASSLGQYTEAFF.